Below, 14 T cell receptor beta chains from the same sample are listed, as sequenced in a study of CD8+ T cells in alopecia areata. Sequencing templates came from extracted RNA that was reverse transcribed into cDNA. Profiling relied on immunoSEQ multiplex PCR, and the TCRdb table lists in-frame clones only, not all of them. The sample counts about 110,000 clones, none seen once; the ten largest own roughly 21%. The sequencing sample was made of lesional skin. These receptors all stem from a C3H/HeJ mouse with alopecia areata. This strain's MHC haplotype is H2-k.

As to this clone: Genes here carry mouse names. The read stops 4 residues short of the end of the CDR3; the missing end is completed from the germline J gene. V and J are TRBV1 and TRBJ1-2, with 12 bases identical to TRBD1. The ends lost 3 bases at V and 0 bases at J; junction bases unmatched: 5. Germline CDR1 and CDR2: NSQYPW and LRSPGD (reference sequence). The length of the CDR3 is 17 residues. The part of the CDR3 DNA that was read is TGCACCTGCAGTGCCTCCGGGACAGGGGGCGCAAACTCC. Its translation is CTCSASGTGGANS. The whole CDR3 protein is CTCSASGTGGANSDYTF.

This clone came up many times. The protein recorded in TCRdb does not match the translated DNA at residue 13; the protein presented here comes from translating the DNA. Gene names refer to mouse genes. The CDR3 is cut off 3 residues early in the read; its end comes from the germline J gene. The chain has TRBV13-3 and TRBJ1-3, with TRBD1 matching 10 bases. The CDR3 has 16 residues. Trimming cost V 3 bases and J 4 bases; bases outside gene matches: 7. Per the germline V gene, CDR1 is NNHDY and CDR2 is SYVADS. This CDR3 is CASSGPGQGRGNTLYF. The CDR3 bases that were read are TGTGCCAGCAGTGGTCCGGGACAGGGGAGGGGAAATACG.

In this sample, this clone turned up many times. The DNA translation disagrees with the TCRdb protein at residue 12, so the protein in this description comes from the DNA. All gene names here are mouse names. The read terminates 3 residues before the CDR3 end, so the remaining end is supplied by the germline J gene. The genes are TRBV13-3 and TRBJ1-3; D remains unclear. Trimming removed 5 bases at V and 0 bases at J, with 12 bases between. This CDR3 comprises 15 residues. Germline lookup yields CDR1 NNHDY and CDR2 SYVADS. The sequenced part of the CDR3 DNA is TGTGCCAGCAGGGAGGGTCAGTCTTCTGGAAATACG. This codes for CASREGQSSGNT. The entire CDR3 sequence reads CASREGQSSGNTLYF.

Remarks on this clone: Gene names and germline match the mouse. The DNA ends 4 residues before the CDR3 does, and the rest of the CDR3 is filled in from the germline J gene. The gene calls are TRBV31 and TRBJ2-5; 8 bases match TRBD2. The CDR3 is 15 amino acids. J lost 2 bases, V lost 0 bases, and 4 bases had no gene match. The V gene's germline CDR1 is GKSSPN and CDR2 SITVG. The DNA read from the CDR3 is TGTGCCTGGAGTCTAGGGGGGGCGCGCCAAGAC. It specifies CAWSLGGARQD. The CDR3, in full, reads CAWSLGGARQDTQYF.

Details on this clone: Gene names and germline refer to mouse. The read is 4 residues too short to cover the CDR3 end, so that end is filled in from the germline J gene. The genes are TRBV13-3 and TRBJ2-5, with 8 bases lining up with TRBD1. Per germline, CDR1 NNHDY and CDR2 SYVADS. The CDR3 is 15 residues long. J was trimmed by 0 bases and V by 5 bases; bases with no gene match: 5. The CDR3 loop reads CASSHRDRNQDTQYF. Incomplete CDR3 DNA: TGTGCCAGCAGCCACCGGGACAGGAACCAAGAC. The complete variable domain, with remaining parts taken from reference TRBV13-3 and TRBJ2-5, reads EAAVTQSPRSKVAVTGGKVTLSCHQTNNHDYMYWYRQDTGHGLRLIHYSYVADSTEKGDIPDGYKASRPSQENFSLILELASLSQTAVYFCASSHRDRNQDTQYFGPGTRLLVL.

This clone was found a few times. Gene names are the mouse ones. The read ends 4 residues before the CDR3 terminus; that terminus is restored from the germline J gene. The chain is built from TRBV1 and TRBJ2-5; TRBD1 is a possible D gene (6 bases). Germline V gene sequence: CDR1 NSQYPW, CDR2 LRSPGD (reference sequence). The CDR3 runs 15 residues. The CDR3 here is CTCSAETGDVDTQYF. Partial CDR3 DNA: TGCACCTGCAGTGCAGAGACAGGTGATGTGGAC.

This clone occurred a few times. Here the gene names and germline are mouse. CDR3 region: CASSLSGNSDYTF. Incomplete CDR3 DNA: TGTGCTAGCAGTTTATCTGGAAACTCC. The gene calls are TRBV29 and TRBJ1-2; D unresolved. The read halts 4 residues ahead of the CDR3 end, with the missing end drawn from the germline J gene. V was clipped by 0 bases and J by 1 base, with 3 bases between them. Germline values: CDR1 MSHET, CDR2 SYDVDS. This CDR3 contains 13 residues.

This clone showed up just a few times. One end of the junction fails to match germline, which may point to a read error. The genes are named according to mouse. The CDR3 end falls 4 residues outside the read, so it is completed with the germline J gene. V is TRBV19 and J is TRBJ1-4; no reliable D call. CDR1 FNHDT and CDR2 SITEND come from the germline V gene (reference sequence). The CDR3 is 15 amino acids. The CDR3 is CASSIARISNERLFF. The sequenced part of the CDR3 DNA is TGTGCCAGTAGTATTGCCAGGATTTCCAACGAA. The full variable domain, with the rest looked up from reference TRBV19 and TRBJ1-4, is GGIITQTPKFLIGQEGQKLTLKCQQNFNHDTMYWYRQDSGKGLRLIYYSITENDLQKGDLSEGYDASREKKSSFSLTVTSAQKNEMAVFLCASSIARISNERLFFGHGTKLSVL.

With regard to this clone: Gene names are mouse gene names. The read halts 4 residues ahead of the CDR3 end, with the missing end drawn from the germline J gene. Additional DNA sequences in this sample encode the identical CDR3. The rearrangement uses TRBV13-2 and TRBJ2-1; 9 nucleotides agree with TRBD1. There are 17 residues in the CDR3. Germline values: CDR1 NNHNN, CDR2 SYGAGS (reference sequence). After removal of 0 bases from V and 0 bases from J, the junction contained 4 bases not matched to a gene. The CDR3 DNA, read in part, is TGTGCCAGCGGTGATGCGGGACAGGGAGGTAACTATGCT. This codes for CASGDAGQGGNYA. The whole CDR3 sequence reads CASGDAGQGGNYAEQFF.

With regard to this clone: Gene labels here are mouse ones. From the germline J gene comes the end of the CDR3, since the read stops 4 residues before it. J is TRBJ2-3 and V is TRBV1; 7 bases map to TRBD1. Germline values: CDR1 NSQYPW, CDR2 LRSPGD (reference sequence). The CDR3 extends over 15 amino acids. Trimming at V came to 3 bases and at J to 0 bases, leaving 3 bases not matched to a gene. CDR3 residues: CTCSAYRGSAETLYF. Incomplete CDR3 DNA: TGCACCTGCAGTGCCTACAGGGGTAGTGCAGAA.

This clone was recorded a few times. Genes here carry mouse names. The read halts 4 residues ahead of the CDR3 end, with the missing end drawn from the germline J gene. The genes are TRBV13-3 and TRBJ2-7; 11 positions agree with TRBD2. Germline loops: CDR1 NNHDY, CDR2 SYVADS. The CDR3 is made up of 15 amino acids. The CDR3 DNA, read in part, is TGTGCCAGCAGTGATAGGGGGACTGGGGGTTAT. It is translated as CASSDRGTGGY. The CDR3 in its entirety is CASSDRGTGGYEQYF.

Concerning this clone itself: Gene names and germline refer to mouse. The CDR3 end falls 4 residues outside the read, so it is completed with the germline J gene. V gene TRBV13-3 combines with J gene TRBJ2-4; 7 nucleotides align to TRBD2. Looked up from germline, CDR1 is NNHDY and CDR2 is SYVADS. The CDR3 consists of 13 residues. V shed 5 bases, J shed 2 bases, and the junction held 2 bases outside the gene matches. The sequenced part of the CDR3 DNA is TGTGCCAGCAGGGGGGGGTTTCAAAAC. Amino acids: CASRGGFQN. The whole CDR3 region reads CASRGGFQNTLYF.

Turning to this clone: The genes and germline here are from mouse. The read is 4 residues too short to cover the CDR3 end, so that end is filled in from the germline J gene. The sample has other DNA sequences that encode this CDR3 too. The V gene is TRBV1, the J gene TRBJ2-4, with TRBD1 identical over 9 bases. The germline gives CDR1 NSQYPW, CDR2 LRSPGD (reference sequence). There are 15 residues in the CDR3. V shed 4 bases, J shed 1 base, and the junction held 3 bases outside the gene matches. The chain's CDR3 is CTCSETGGGQNTLYF. CDR3 DNA, as far as it was read: TGCACCTGCAGTGAGACAGGGGGAGGTCAAAAC.

A remark on this clone: The gene symbols are mouse symbols. The read finishes 4 residues shy of the CDR3 end, and the germline J gene is used to complete it. The chain uses TRBV1 and TRBJ2-5, with TRBD1 as a possible D gene (5 bases). The CDR3 totals 16 residues. CDR1 is NSQYPW, CDR2 LRSPGD, per germline (reference sequence). Between the trimmed V and J ends, which lost 1 base and 2 bases, there was a span of 13 bases. CDR3 loop: CTCSAGGGEGQDTQYF. The DNA read from the CDR3 is TGCACCTGCAGTGCAGGGGGAGGGGAGGGCCAAGAC.